The 18 T cell receptor beta chains below all came from one sample that was sequenced in a study of blood T cell repertoires in COVID-19. Here immunoSEQ multiplex PCR was the method, and the copy in TCRdb shows in-frame clones only, minus some. This sample yields about 73,000 clones, of which over 80% are seen a single time; under 3% belongs to the top ten. Sequencing was carried out using peripheral blood. The receptor set was obtained from an older man with active or convalescent COVID-19.

With regard to this clone: At one of its ends the junction is not consistent with the germline gene, which may arise from a read error. V is TRBV5-4 and J is TRBJ2-2, with TRBD2 matching over 10 bases. Looked up from germline, CDR1 is SGHNT and CDR2 is YYREEE (reference sequence). The CDR3 is made up of 15 amino acids. CDR3 coding DNA: TGTGCCAGCAGCTCAAAAGCTAGCGGGAGCCCCGTAAAAGATTTT. Amino acid sequence: CASSSKASGSPVKDF.

The chain recombines TRBV4-3 with TRBJ2-1, with 10 positions matching TRBD2. Germline V gene lookup returns CDR1 LGHNA and CDR2 YSLEER. The V gene end was trimmed by 3 bases and the J gene end by 2 bases; junction bases not matched to a gene: 4. The CDR3 covers 16 residues. The DNA of the CDR3 is TGCGCCAGCAGCCATGGACTAGCGGCCGCCTACAATGAGCAGTTCTTC. It codes for CASSHGLAAAYNEQFF.

This chain uses TRBV10-3 with TRBJ2-5, with TRBD1 matching 8 bases. In germline, CDR1 is ENHRY, CDR2 SYGVKD. V was clipped by 0 bases and J by 5 bases; unmatched bases: 5. The CDR3 is 15 residues long. CDR3 loop: CAISESSGGRETQYF. The CDR3 DNA reads TGTGCCATCAGTGAGTCTTCAGGGGGCCGGGAGACCCAGTACTTC.

This clone turned up a few times. The rearrangement joins TRBV25-1 to TRBJ1-6; D not certain. The CDR3 consists of 13 residues. The germline gives CDR1 MGHDK, CDR2 SYGVNS. The V and J ends lost 3 bases and 7 bases respectively, with 7 bases between them. The CDR3 DNA sequence: TGTGCCAGCAGTGAGGCAGTCAATTCACCCCTCCACTTT. Protein sequence: CASSEAVNSPLHF.

The rearrangement joins TRBV30 to TRBJ1-2; D is undetermined. From germline, CDR1 is GTSNPN and CDR2 SVGIG (reference sequence). The CDR3 runs to 12 residues. The V gene lost 1 base and the J gene lost 3 bases, with 6 bases spanning the gap. This CDR3 reads CAWSATDYGYTF. CDR3 in DNA: TGTGCCTGGAGTGCTACAGACTATGGCTACACCTTC.

The chain uses TRBV30 and TRBJ2-3, with D possibly TRBD2 on 6 matching bases. The CDR3 totals 15 residues. Trimming removed 0 bases from V and 6 bases from J, with 16 bases in between. Germline loops: CDR1 GTSNPN, CDR2 SVGIG (reference sequence). In DNA, the CDR3 is TGTGCCTGGAGTGTACGCGGGGTGGTCCCCGATACGCAGTATTTT. Residues: CAWSVRGVVPDTQYF.

The CDR3 is CSASKLNYEQYF. CDR3 DNA: TGCAGTGCTAGTAAGCTCAACTACGAGCAGTACTTC. V and J are TRBV20-1 and TRBJ2-7; D not certain. V shed 3 bases and J shed 3 bases, with 9 bases lying between them. CDR1 is DFQATT and CDR2 is SNEGSKA in the germline V gene (reference sequence). This CDR3 is built from 12 residues.

The chain uses TRBV3-1 (or the pseudogene TRBV3-2) and TRBJ1-1; unclear D gene. There are 17 residues in the CDR3. Germline CDR1 LGHDT, CDR2 YNNKEL (reference sequence). Trimming shortened V by 6 bases and J by 3 bases, and 23 bases separated the two germline ends. Here the CDR3 DNA reads TGTGCCAGCAGAAATCAGGCCAGTCCACGTTGGGACACTGAAGCTTTCTTT. It translates to CASRNQASPRWDTEAFF.

This clone was seen only a few times. The chain employs TRBV6-5 and TRBJ1-4; D is undetermined. Trimming removed 6 bases from V and 4 bases from J, with 15 bases in between. The CDR3 covers 15 residues. Germline assignment: CDR1 MNHEY and CDR2 SVGAGI. The CDR3, as DNA: TGTGCCAGCAGGGGAGGGTCGGGGAGTAATGAAAAACTGTTTTTT. Encoded protein: CASRGGSGSNEKLFF.

The rearrangement links TRBV27 to TRBJ1-1, with D perhaps matching TRBD1 (6 bases). The CDR3 totals 12 residues. Germline V lookup: CDR1 MNHEY, CDR2 SMNVEV (reference sequence). The CDR3 coding sequence is TGTGCTTCGACGGACAGCAACACTGAAGCTTTCTTT. Residues: CASTDSNTEAFF.

The chain has TRBV18 and TRBJ2-5; 7 bases are shared with TRBD1. J was trimmed by 5 bases and V by 4 bases; bases with no gene match: 4. This CDR3 is 13 amino acids long. Germline V gene sequence: CDR1 KGHSH, CDR2 LQKENI. CDR3 DNA sequence: TGTGCCAGCTCACTCGACAGGGTTGAGACCCAGTACTTC. Translating gives CASSLDRVETQYF.

The V call is TRBV5-1, the J call TRBJ1-5; D might be TRBD1 (5 bases). This CDR3 region has 18 residues. CDR1 is SGHRS, CDR2 YFSETQ, per germline. V gave up 7 bases and J gave up 6 bases, with 29 bases separating them. The CDR3 DNA follows: TGCGCCAGCGCGTCGACAGTGGGTAACTCCCCAAGTAGTCAGCCCCAGCATTTT. Amino acids: CASASTVGNSPSSQPQHF.

The gene calls are TRBV3-1 (or the pseudogene TRBV3-2) and TRBJ1-6; 7 bases align to TRBD1. The germline V gene has CDR1 LGHDT and CDR2 YNNKEL (reference sequence). V lost 0 bases and J lost 8; bases outside the gene matches: 10. The CDR3 length is 17 residues. The DNA for the CDR3 is TGTGCCAGCAGCCAAGATTTCCAGGGGGGTTTTGATTCACCCCTCCACTTT. Translating gives CASSQDFQGGFDSPLHF.

V is TRBV19 and J is TRBJ2-3; 7 bases map to TRBD1. Germline values: CDR1 LNHDA, CDR2 SQIVND (reference sequence). J gave up 1 base and V 6 bases, and 7 bases lay outside the gene matches. CDR3 length equals 15 residues. In DNA form, the CDR3 reads TGTGCCAGTAGGCTCACTAGGGGGCGCACAGATACGCAGTATTTT. Translated, it gives CASRLTRGRTDTQYF. Full variable domain (outside the CDR3, taken from reference TRBV19 and TRBJ2-3): DGGITQSPKYLFRKEGQNVTLSCEQNLNHDAMYWYRQDPGQGLRLIYYSQIVNDFQKGDIAEGYSVSREKKESFPLTVTSAQKNPTAFYLCASRLTRGRTDTQYFGPGTRLTVL.

J is TRBJ2-5 and V is TRBV27; TRBD2 matches 7 bases. Trimming took 6 bases from V and 5 from J; bases not matched to a gene: 3. CDR3 length equals 12 residues. Germline V gene sequence: CDR1 MNHEY, CDR2 SMNVEV (reference sequence). This chain's CDR3 is CASRLAEETQYF. The CDR3 bases are TGTGCCAGCAGGCTAGCGGAGGAGACCCAGTACTTC.

The chain has TRBV4-3 and TRBJ2-7, with D tentatively TRBD2 (6 bases). Germline lookup yields CDR1 LGHNA and CDR2 YSLEER. The V gene lost 0 bases and the J gene lost 12 bases, with 12 bases spanning the gap. The CDR3 length is 12 residues. In DNA form, the CDR3 reads TGCGCCAGCAGCCAAGACGGACGGGACTTGTACTTC. It yields the protein CASSQDGRDLYF.

In this sample, this clone turned up once. V gene TRBV30 combines with J gene TRBJ1-4; 8 positions match TRBD1. The germline V gene has CDR1 GTSNPN and CDR2 SVGIG (reference sequence). The CDR3 has 15 amino acids. Trimming cost V 0 bases and J 8 bases; bases outside gene matches: 8. The DNA for the CDR3 is TGTGCCTGGAGTGTACGCAGGGGGCTGGAGGAAAAACTGTTTTTT. It yields the protein CAWSVRRGLEEKLFF.

The chain joins TRBV7-2 to TRBJ2-2; a weak D match, TRBD1 (6 bases). The V end lost 6 bases, the J end lost 2 bases, and 10 bases lay between the germline ends. CDR1 is SGHTA, CDR2 FQGNSA, per germline. The length of the CDR3 is 14 residues. The CDR3 coding sequence is TGTGCCAGCAGTGACAGGAAAAACACCGGGGAGCTGTTTTTT. Its translation is CASSDRKNTGELFF.